This T cell receptor (beta chain) appears in the sequencing data of a study of blood T cells in healthy people across ages. A sample-barcoded 5' primer and a J-beta primer mix were used in a second PCR of about 7 to 11 cycles. TCRdb called the 5' RACE reads again in MiXCR, with one record for every CDR3 protein. The profile covers fewer than 800,000 distinct CDR3 sequences, with approximately 29% appearing a single time and 15% taken by the ten largest. Germline V gene sequence: CDR1 SGHTA, CDR2 FQGNSA. The CDR3 length is 16 residues. The V gene lost 2 bases and the J gene lost 0 bases, with 14 bases spanning the gap.

Sequenced input: blood. The V and J genes are TRBV7-2 and TRBJ2-7; D may be TRBD1 or TRBD2 (6 bases each). This receptor was taken from a woman aged 80 or older in good health. The CDR3 sequence is CASSLTPGGFSYEQYF. CDR3 DNA: TGTGCCAGCAGCTTAACCCCCGGGGGCTTCTCCTACGAGCAGTACTTC. The full variable domain, completed using reference TRBV7-2 and TRBJ2-7, is GAGVSQSPSNKVTEKGKDVELRCDPISGHTALYWYRQSLGQGLEFLIYFQGNSAPDKSGLPSDRFSAERTGGSVSTLTIQRTQQEDSAVYLCASSLTPGGFSYEQYFGPGTRLTVT.